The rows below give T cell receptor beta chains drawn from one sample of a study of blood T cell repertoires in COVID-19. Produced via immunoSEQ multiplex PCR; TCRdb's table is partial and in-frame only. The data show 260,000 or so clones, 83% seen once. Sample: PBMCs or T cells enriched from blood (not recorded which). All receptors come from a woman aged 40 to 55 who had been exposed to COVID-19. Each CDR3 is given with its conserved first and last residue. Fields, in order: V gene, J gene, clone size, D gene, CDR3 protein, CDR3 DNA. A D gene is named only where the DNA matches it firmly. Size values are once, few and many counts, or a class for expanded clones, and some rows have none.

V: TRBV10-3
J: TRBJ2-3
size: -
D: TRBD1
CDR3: CAIRGQVVGDTQYF
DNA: TGTGCCATCAGGGGACAGGTGGTAGGAGATACGCAGTATTTT

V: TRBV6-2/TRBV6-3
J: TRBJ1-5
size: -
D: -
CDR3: CASSPGWGGGGNQPQHF
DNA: TGTGCCAGCAGCCCCGGCTGGGGGGGTGGGGGCAATCAGCCCCAGCATTTT

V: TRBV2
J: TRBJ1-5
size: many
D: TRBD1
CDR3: CASSRDSLNQPQHF
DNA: TGTGCCAGCAGCAGGGACAGCCTCAATCAGCCCCAGCATTTT

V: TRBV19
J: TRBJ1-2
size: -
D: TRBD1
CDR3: CASSRQGDGYTF
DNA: TGTGCCAGTAGTCGACAGGGGGATGGCTACACCTTC

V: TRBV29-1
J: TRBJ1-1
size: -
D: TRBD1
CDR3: CSVGADRVVTEAFF
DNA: TGCAGCGTTGGGGCAGACAGGGTAGTCACTGAAGCTTTCTTT

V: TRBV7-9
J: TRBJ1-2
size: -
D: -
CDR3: CASSLATPAGYGYTF
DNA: TGTGCCAGCAGCTTAGCTACCCCTGCGGGCTATGGCTACACCTTC

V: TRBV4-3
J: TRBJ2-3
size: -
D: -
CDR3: CASSGRRGDTQYF
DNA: TGCGCCAGCAGCGGTAGGCGGGGAGATACGCAGTATTTT

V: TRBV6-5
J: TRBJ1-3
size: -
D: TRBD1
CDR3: CASSFEDRAGNTIYF
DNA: TGTGCCAGCAGCTTTGAGGACAGGGCTGGAAACACCATATATTTT

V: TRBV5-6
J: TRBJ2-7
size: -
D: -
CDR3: CASSLGYRAPYEQYF
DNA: TGTGCCAGCAGCTTGGGGTACAGGGCACCCTACGAGCAGTACTTC

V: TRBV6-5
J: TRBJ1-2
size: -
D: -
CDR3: CASYGRVIGYTF
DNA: TGTGCCAGCTACGGCAGGGTGATTGGCTACACCTTC

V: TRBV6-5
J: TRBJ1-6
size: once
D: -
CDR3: CASNLRNSPLHF
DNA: TGTGCCAGCAACCTCAGAAATTCACCCCTCCACTTT

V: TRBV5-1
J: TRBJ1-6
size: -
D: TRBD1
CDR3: CASSSTGGVNSPLHF
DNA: TGCGCCAGCAGCTCTACAGGGGGTGTGAATTCACCCCTCCACTTT

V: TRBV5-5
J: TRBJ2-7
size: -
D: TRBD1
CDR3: CASSLGGQPSVYEQYF
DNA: TGTGCCAGCAGCTTGGGGGGACAGCCGTCAGTCTACGAGCAGTACTTC

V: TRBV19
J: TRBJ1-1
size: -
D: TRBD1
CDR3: CASSMASGGNTEAFF
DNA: TGTGCCAGTAGTATGGCGTCAGGGGGTAACACTGAAGCTTTCTTT

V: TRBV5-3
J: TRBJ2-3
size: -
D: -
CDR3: CARSLAPGGTDTQYF
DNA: TGTGCCAGAAGCTTGGCCCCAGGGGGCACAGATACGCAGTATTTT

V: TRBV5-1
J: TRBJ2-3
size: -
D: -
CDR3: CASSSTSSAPSTDTQYF
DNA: TGCGCCAGCAGCTCTACCTCTAGCGCGCCTAGCACAGATACGCAGTATTTT

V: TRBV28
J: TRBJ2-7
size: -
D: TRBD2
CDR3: CASSPLGLAASYEQYF
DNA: TGTGCCAGCAGTCCCTTGGGACTAGCGGCGAGCTACGAGCAGTACTTC

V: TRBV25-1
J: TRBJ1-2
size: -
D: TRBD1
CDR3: CASGTGEGYGYTF
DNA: TGTGCCAGTGGGACAGGGGAAGGCTATGGCTACACCTTC

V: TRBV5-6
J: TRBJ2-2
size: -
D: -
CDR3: CASSLGAGANTGELFF
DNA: TGTGCCAGCAGCTTAGGTGCGGGTGCGAACACCGGGGAGCTGTTTTTT

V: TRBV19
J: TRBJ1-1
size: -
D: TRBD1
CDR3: CASSPRTGMNTEAFF
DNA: TGTGCCAGTAGTCCCCGGACAGGGATGAACACTGAAGCTTTCTTT

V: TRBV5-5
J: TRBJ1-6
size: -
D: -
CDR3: CASSLPETSHNSPLHF
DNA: TGTGCCAGCAGCTTGCCCGAAACATCTCATAATTCACCCCTCCACTTT

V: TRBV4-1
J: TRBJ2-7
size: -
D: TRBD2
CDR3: CASSPSGGGYEQYF
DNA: TGCGCCAGCAGCCCTAGCGGGGGGGGCTACGAGCAGTACTTC

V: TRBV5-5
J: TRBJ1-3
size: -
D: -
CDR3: CASSFGGYSGNTIYF
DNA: TGTGCCAGCAGCTTTGGAGGATACTCTGGAAACACCATATATTTT

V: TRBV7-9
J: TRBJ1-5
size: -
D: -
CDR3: CASSPLRRYF
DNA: TGTGCCAGCAGCCCGCTCAGGAGGTATTTT

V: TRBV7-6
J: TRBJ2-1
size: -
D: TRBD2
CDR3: CASSPRNSGAWGYNEQFF
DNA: TGTGCCAGCAGTCCTAGGAATAGCGGGGCCTGGGGCTACAATGAGCAGTTCTTC

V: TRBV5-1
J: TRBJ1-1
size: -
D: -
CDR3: CASSLGGGGGTEAFF
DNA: TGCGCCAGCAGCTTGGGAGGTGGGGGCGGAACTGAAGCTTTCTTT

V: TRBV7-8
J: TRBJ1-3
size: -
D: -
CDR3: CASSLGTAGNTIYF
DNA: TGTGCCAGCAGCTTAGGGACAGCTGGAAACACCATATATTTT

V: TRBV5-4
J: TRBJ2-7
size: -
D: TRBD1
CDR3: CASRSGTGPTYEQYF
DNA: TGTGCCAGCAGGTCCGGGACAGGGCCGACCTACGAGCAGTACTTC

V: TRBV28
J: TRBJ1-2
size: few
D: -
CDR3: CASSLHSSDYGYTF
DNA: TGTGCCAGCAGTTTACACAGTTCGGACTATGGCTACACCTTC

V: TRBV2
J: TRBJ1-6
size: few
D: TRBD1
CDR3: CASSSQGVGNSPLHF
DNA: TGTGCCAGCAGTAGCCAGGGGGTAGGGAATTCACCCCTCCACTTT

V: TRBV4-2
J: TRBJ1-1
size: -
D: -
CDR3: CASRYRENTEAFF
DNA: TGTGCCAGCAGGTACAGAGAGAACACTGAAGCTTTCTTT